The present entry profiles one T cell receptor (beta chain) with its context. What it recognizes is unknown. The data belong to a study of siplizumab effects on memory and regulatory T cells. Study-level results: Proliferating Tregs taken from siplizumab cultures were not shown to have a confirmed suppressive function.

The J segment lost 1 base and the V segment lost 2 bases, leaving 9 bases of the junction unmatched. CDR1 and CDR2 from the germline V gene are SGDLS and YYNGEE. CDR3 length: 17 residues. TCRdb's copy holds only in-frame clones and misses some; the assay was immunoSEQ multiplex PCR. The sample includes around 100,000 clones, 94% of them seen just once. Sequencing input: non-Treg CD4+ T cells sorted from blood. This clonotype was obtained from a human donor in good health. The V call is TRBV9, the J call TRBJ1-2; 9 bases fit TRBD1. Written as DNA, the CDR3 is TGTGCCAGCAGCGTGGGTGTGGGGACAGGGATTAACTATGGCTACACCTTC. It encodes CASSVGVGTGINYGYTF.